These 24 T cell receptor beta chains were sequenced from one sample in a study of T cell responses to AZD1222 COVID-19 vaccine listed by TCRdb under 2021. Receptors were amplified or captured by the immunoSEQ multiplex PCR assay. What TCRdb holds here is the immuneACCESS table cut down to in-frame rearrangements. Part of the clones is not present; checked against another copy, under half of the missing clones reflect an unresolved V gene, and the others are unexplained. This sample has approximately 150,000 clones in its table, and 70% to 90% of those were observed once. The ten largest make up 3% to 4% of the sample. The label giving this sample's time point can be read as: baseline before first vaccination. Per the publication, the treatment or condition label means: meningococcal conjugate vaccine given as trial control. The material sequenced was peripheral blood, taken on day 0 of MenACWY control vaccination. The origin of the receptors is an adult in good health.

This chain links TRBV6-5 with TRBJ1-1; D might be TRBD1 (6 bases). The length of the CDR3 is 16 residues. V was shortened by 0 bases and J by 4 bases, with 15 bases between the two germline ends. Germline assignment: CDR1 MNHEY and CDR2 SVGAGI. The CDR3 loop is CASSYSSPGVGTEAFF. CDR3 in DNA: TGTGCCAGCAGTTACTCGTCGCCAGGGGTAGGCACTGAAGCTTTCTTT.

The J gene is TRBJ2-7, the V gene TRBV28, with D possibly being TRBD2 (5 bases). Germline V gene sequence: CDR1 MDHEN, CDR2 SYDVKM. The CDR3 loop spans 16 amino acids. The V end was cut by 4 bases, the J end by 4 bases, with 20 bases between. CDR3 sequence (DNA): TGTGCCAGCAGTTCACGCGGATCCCAAAGCGGATACGAGCAGTACTTC. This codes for CASSSRGSQSGYEQYF.

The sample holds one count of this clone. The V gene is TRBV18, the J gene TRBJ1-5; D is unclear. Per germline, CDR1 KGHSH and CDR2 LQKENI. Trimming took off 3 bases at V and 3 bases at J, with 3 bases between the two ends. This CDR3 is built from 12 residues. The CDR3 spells CASSPSNQPQHF. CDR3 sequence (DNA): TGTGCCAGCTCACCCTCCAATCAGCCCCAGCATTTT. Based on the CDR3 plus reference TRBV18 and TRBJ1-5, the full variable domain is NAGVMQNPRHLVRRRGQEARLRCSPMKGHSHVYWYRQLPEEGLKFMVYLQKENIIDESGMPKERFSAEFPKEGPSILRIQQVVRGDSAAYFCASSPSNQPQHFGDGTRLSIL.

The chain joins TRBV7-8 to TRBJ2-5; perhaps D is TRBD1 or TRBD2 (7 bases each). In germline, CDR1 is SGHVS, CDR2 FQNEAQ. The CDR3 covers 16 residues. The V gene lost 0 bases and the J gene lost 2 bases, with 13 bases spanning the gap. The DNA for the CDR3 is TGTGCCAGCAGCTTAGCCTGGCAGGGGGGGCAAGAGACCCAGTACTTC. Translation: CASSLAWQGGQETQYF.

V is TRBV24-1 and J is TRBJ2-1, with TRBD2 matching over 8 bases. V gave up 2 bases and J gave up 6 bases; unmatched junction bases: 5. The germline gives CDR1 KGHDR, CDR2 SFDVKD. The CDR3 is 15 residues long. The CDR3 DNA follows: TGTGCCACCAGTGATTGGAGCGGGAGAGGCAATGAGCAGTTCTTC. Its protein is CATSDWSGRGNEQFF.

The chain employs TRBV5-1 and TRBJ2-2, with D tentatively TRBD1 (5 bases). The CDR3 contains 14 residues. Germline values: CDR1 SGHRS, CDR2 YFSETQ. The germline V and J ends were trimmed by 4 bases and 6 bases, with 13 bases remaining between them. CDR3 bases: TGCGCCAGCAGCATGACCAGGGCCCCCGGGGAGCTGTTTTTT. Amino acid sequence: CASSMTRAPGELFF.

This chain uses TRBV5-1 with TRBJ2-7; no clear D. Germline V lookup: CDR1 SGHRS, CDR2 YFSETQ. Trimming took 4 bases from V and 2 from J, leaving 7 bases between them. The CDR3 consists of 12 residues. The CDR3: CASSLPTYEQYF. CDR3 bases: TGCGCCAGCAGCCTGCCGACCTACGAGCAGTACTTC.

The CDR3 here is CASSDRGPYGYTF. In DNA form, the CDR3 reads TGTGCCAGCAGTGACAGGGGCCCCTATGGCTACACCTTC. The chain links TRBV28 to TRBJ1-2, with 8 nucleotides matching TRBD1. Per the germline V gene, CDR1 is MDHEN and CDR2 is SYDVKM. The CDR3 has 13 residues. J gave up 4 bases and V 5 bases, and 3 bases lay outside the gene matches.

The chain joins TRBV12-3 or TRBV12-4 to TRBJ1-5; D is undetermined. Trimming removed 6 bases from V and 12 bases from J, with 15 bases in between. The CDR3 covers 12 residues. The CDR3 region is CASRINVGLQHF. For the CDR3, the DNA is TGTGCCAGCAGGATTAATGTAGGGCTCCAGCATTTT.

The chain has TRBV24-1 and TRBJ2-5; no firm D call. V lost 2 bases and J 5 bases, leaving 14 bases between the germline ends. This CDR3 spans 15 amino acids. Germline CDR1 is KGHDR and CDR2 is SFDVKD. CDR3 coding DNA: TGTGCCACCAGTGATTCTACCCAAGTGGGGGAGACCCAGTACTTC. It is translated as CATSDSTQVGETQYF.

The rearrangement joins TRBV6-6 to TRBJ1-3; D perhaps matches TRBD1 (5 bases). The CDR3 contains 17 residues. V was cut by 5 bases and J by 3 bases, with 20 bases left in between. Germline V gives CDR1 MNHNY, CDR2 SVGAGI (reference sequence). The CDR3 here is CASSLPMAGSHGNTIYF. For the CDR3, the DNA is TGTGCCAGCAGTCTACCGATGGCAGGGTCCCATGGAAACACCATATATTTT.

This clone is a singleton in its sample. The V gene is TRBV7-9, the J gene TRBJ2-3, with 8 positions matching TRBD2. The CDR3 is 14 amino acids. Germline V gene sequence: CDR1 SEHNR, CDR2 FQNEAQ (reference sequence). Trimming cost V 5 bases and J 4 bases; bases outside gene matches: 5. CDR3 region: CASSKLAGSDTQYF. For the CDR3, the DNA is TGTGCCAGCAGCAAGTTAGCGGGGTCAGATACGCAGTATTTT.

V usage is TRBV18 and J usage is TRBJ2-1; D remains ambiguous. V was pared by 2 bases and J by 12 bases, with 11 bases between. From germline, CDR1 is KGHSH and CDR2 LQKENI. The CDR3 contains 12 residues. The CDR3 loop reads CASSPDTELQFF. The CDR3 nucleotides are TGTGCCAGCTCACCAGATACAGAATTGCAGTTCTTC.

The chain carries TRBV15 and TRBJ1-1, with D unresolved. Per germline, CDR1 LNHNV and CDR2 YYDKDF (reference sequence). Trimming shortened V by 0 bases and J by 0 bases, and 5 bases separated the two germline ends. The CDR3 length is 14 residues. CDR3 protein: CATSRDTLNTEAFF. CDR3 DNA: TGTGCCACCAGCAGAGATACGCTGAACACTGAAGCTTTCTTT.

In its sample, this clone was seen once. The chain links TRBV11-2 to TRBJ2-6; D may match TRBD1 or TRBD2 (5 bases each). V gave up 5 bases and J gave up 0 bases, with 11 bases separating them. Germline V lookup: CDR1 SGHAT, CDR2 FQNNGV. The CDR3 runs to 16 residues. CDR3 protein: CASSILRGSGANVLTF. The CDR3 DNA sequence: TGTGCCAGCAGCATTCTGAGGGGCTCTGGGGCCAACGTCCTGACTTTC.

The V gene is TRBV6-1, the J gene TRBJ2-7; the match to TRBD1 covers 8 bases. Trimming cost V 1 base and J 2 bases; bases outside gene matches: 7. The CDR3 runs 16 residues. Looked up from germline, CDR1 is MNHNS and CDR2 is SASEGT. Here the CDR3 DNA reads TGTGCCAGCAGTGAAGTTGGGGACAGGCACCCCTACGAGCAGTACTTC. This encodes CASSEVGDRHPYEQYF.

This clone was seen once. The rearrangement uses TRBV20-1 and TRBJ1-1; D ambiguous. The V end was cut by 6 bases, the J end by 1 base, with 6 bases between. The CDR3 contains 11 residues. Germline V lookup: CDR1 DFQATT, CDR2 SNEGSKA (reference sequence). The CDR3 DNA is TGCAGTGCAATCGGGAACACTGAAGCTTTCTTT. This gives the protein CSAIGNTEAFF.

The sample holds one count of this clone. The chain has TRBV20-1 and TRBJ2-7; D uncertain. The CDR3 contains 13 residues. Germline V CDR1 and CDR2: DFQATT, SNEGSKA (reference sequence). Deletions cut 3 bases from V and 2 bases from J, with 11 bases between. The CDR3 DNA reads TGCAGTGCTAGTTATCCAGGAACCTACGAGCAGTACTTC. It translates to CSASYPGTYEQYF.

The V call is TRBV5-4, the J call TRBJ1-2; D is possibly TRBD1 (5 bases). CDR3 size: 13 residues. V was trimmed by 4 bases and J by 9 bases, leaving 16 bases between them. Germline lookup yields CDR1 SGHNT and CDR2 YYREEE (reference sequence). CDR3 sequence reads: CASSAGTDKRYTF. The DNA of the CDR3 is TGTGCCAGCAGCGCCGGGACCGATAAGCGCTACACCTTC.

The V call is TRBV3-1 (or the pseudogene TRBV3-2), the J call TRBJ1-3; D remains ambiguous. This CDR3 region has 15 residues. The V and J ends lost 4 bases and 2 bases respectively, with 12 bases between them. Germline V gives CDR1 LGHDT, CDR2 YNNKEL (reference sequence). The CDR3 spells CASSPDSGTGNTIYF. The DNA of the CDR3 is TGTGCCAGCAGCCCCGATTCCGGAACTGGAAACACCATATATTTT.

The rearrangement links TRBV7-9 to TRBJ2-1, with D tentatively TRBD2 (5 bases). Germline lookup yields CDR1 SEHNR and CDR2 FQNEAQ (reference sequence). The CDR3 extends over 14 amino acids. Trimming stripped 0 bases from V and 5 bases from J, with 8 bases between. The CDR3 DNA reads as TGTGCCAGCAGCTTAGCGGGGAGAAACAATGAGCAGTTCTTC. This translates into CASSLAGRNNEQFF.

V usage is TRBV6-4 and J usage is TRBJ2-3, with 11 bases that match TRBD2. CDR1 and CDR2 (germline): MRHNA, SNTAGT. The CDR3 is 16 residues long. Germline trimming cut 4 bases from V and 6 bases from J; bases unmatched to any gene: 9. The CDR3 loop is CASSGTGTSGHDTQYF. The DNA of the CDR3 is TGTGCCAGCAGTGGCACCGGGACTAGCGGTCATGATACGCAGTATTTT.

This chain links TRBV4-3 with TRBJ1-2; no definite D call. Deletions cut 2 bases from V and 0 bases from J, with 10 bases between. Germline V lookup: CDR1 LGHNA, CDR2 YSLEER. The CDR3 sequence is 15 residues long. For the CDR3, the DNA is TGCGCCAGCAGCCAAACGACGGGAGCTAACTATGGCTACACCTTC. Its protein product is CASSQTTGANYGYTF.

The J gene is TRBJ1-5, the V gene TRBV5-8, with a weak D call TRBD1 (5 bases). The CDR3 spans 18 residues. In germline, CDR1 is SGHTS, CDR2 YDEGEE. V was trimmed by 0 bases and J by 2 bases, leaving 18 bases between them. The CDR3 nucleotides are TGTGCCAGCAGCTTGGCTTTTGGGACCGGCGCGGGCAATCAGCCCCAGCATTTT. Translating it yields CASSLAFGTGAGNQPQHF.